The clone carrying this T cell receptor beta chain showed up many times. The CDR3 loop spans 20 amino acids. The ends lost 10 bases at V and 0 bases at J; junction bases unmatched: 20. Germline V gene lookup returns CDR1 LNHDA and CDR2 SQIVND (reference sequence). From RNA, the CDR3 regions of TCR beta chains were amplified and sequenced. The first round was an RT-PCR with HTBI primers, and the second round was a multiplex PCR. In TCRdb, the multiplex PCR reads were re-called with MiXCR into one record per CDR3 protein. The repertoire holds over 450,000 distinct CDR3 sequences, around 14% seen once, with 8% to 10% in the top ten. This specimen belongs to a study of Graves' ophthalmopathy and Graves' hyperthyroidism. Those donors who had ophthalmopathy presented with moderate-to-severe activity, a CAS of ≥3, a NOSPECS of ≥4 and a duration under 3 months. In this cohort, patients with other autoimmune diseases, uncontrolled infections, pregnancy or lactation were excluded. Fresh peripheral blood, about 9.3 ml, was the PBMC source.

This sequence originates from a woman aged 25-40 years with Graves' ophthalmopathy. The J gene is TRBJ1-5, the V gene TRBV19; TRBD1 agrees at 11 bases. The source material was blood. Here the CDR3 reads CATSPPSWTGGDDSNQPQHF. In DNA, the CDR3 is TGTGCCACCTCGCCCCCGTCCTGGACAGGGGGCGATGATAGCAATCAGCCCCAGCATTTT.